The T cell receptor beta chain under discussion was sequenced for a study of Ad26.COV2.S vaccination and SARS-CoV-2 variants. Treatment: roughly 19 received Ad26.COV2.S at low or high dose, single or two shots; 5 received placebo; per-sample allocation not given. Collection of samples fell on day 63 after the first vaccine or placebo injection. Wuhan-strain spike was delivered by a replication-incompetent Ad26 vector. Study findings and constraints: Vaccine and placebo recipients had similar non-spike TCR breadth. A substantial breadth of spike-specific CD8+ and CD4+ T cell responses after vaccination has been reported.

About this clone itself: What it binds is unknown.

Here immunoSEQ multiplex PCR was the method, and the copy in TCRdb shows in-frame clones only, minus some. The table records about 240,000 clones, around 87% of them present only once. Trimming cost V 0 bases and J 0 bases; bases outside gene matches: 5. Germline values: CDR1 LGHDT, CDR2 YNNKEL (reference sequence). The CDR3 loop spans 17 amino acids. The material sequenced was peripheral blood, taken in a trial of Ad26.COV2.S vaccine versus placebo. The TCR originated in a person aged 18-60 years who received the Ad26.COV2.S COVID-19 vaccine or a placebo. The rearrangement joins TRBV3-1 (or the pseudogene TRBV3-2) to TRBJ2-1, with 7 positions matching TRBD1. CDR3 sequence reads: CASSQERTGASYNEQFF. The CDR3 bases are TGTGCCAGCAGCCAAGAGAGGACAGGAGCCTCCTACAATGAGCAGTTCTTC.